Shown below are 25 T cell receptor beta chains from a single sample sequenced in a study of read filtering for tumor transcriptome and immune sequencing. Molecular barcoded adaptors covering alpha/delta and beta/gamma chains were used on about 0.4 ug RNA. TCRdb re-analysed the reads in MiXCR, keeping a single row per CDR3 protein. The repertoire holds more than 55,000 distinct CDR3 sequences, with 20% to 25% as singletons. The specimen sequenced was a population of CD138-negative cells sorted from bone marrow. The origin of the receptors is a donor older than 35 with multiple myeloma.

This clonotype occurred many times. The chain employs TRBV5-1 and TRBJ2-7; D gene ambiguous. The V gene lost 0 bases and the J gene lost 3 bases, with 4 bases spanning the gap. CDR1 and CDR2 (germline): SGHRS, YFSETQ. The length of the CDR3 is 12 residues. The CDR3 loop is CASSLVGYEQYF. CDR3 coding DNA: TGCGCCAGCAGCTTGGTGGGCTACGAGCAGTACTTC.

Many counts were recorded for this clonotype. This chain uses TRBV20-1 with TRBJ1-1; D uncertain. Trimming cost V 5 bases and J 0 bases, with 10 bases left between them. The CDR3 is 13 residues long. Germline CDR1 and CDR2: DFQATT and SNEGSKA (reference sequence). The DNA for the CDR3 is TGCAGTGCTGCTTTCGGGGTGAACACTGAAGCTTTCTTT. Its protein product is CSAAFGVNTEAFF.

This clonotype came up once. The rearrangement links TRBV4-1 to TRBJ2-5; tentative D call: TRBD2 (5 bases). The ends were cut back, 2 bases at V and 4 bases at J, with 17 bases in the middle. The V gene's germline CDR1 is MGHRA and CDR2 YSYEKL. The CDR3 is made up of 16 amino acids. The CDR3 here is CASSQRGLISRETQYF. The CDR3 nucleotides are TGCGCCAGCAGCCAACGAGGGTTAATATCGCGAGAGACCCAGTACTTC.

The genes are TRBV11-3 and TRBJ2-5; a possible D gene is TRBD2 (6 bases). Trimming took off 5 bases at V and 5 bases at J, with 12 bases between the two ends. Looked up from germline, CDR1 is SGHNT and CDR2 is YENEEA. The CDR3 covers 13 residues. The CDR3 DNA is TGTGCCAGCAGCCCTAGCGAGAGGGAGACCCAGTACTTC. Translation gives CASSPSERETQYF.

This clonotype was seen repeatedly, ten times or more. This sequence joins TRBV24-1 and TRBJ2-1, with 12 bases that match TRBD2. Germline V lookup: CDR1 KGHDR, CDR2 SFDVKD. V trimming: 6 bases; J trimming: 3 bases; junction bases outside the gene matches: 11. This CDR3 comprises 18 residues. The CDR3 here is CATSPETSGRGFYNEQFF. The CDR3 DNA is TGTGCCACCAGTCCCGAGACTAGCGGGAGAGGTTTCTACAATGAGCAGTTCTTC.

Of note for this clonotype: A single base separates this from a much larger clone, so it may be a read error. The chain recombines TRBV7-9 with TRBJ2-3; D is ambiguous. Germline CDR1 is SEHNR and CDR2 is FQNEAQ (reference sequence). This CDR3 comprises 13 residues. The CDR3 protein is CASSLASVDTRYF. The DNA for the CDR3 is TGTGCCAGCAGCTTAGCTTCGGTGGATACGCGGTATTTT. The variable domain in full, completed from reference TRBV7-9 and TRBJ2-3, reads DTGVSQNPRHKITKRGQNVTFRCDPISEHNRLYWYRQTLGQGPEFLTYFQNEAQLEKSRLLSDRFSAERPKGSFSTLEIQRTEQGDSAMYLCASSLASVDTRYFGPGTRLTVL.

This clonotype was observed at least ten times. The V call is TRBV6-6, the J call TRBJ2-2, with D perhaps matching TRBD1 (6 bases). V was clipped by 11 bases and J by 1 base, with 11 bases between them. The CDR3 is made up of 13 amino acids. Germline lookup yields CDR1 MNHNY and CDR2 SVGAGI (reference sequence). DNA of the CDR3: TGTGCCGCACAGGGTATGAACACCGGGGAGCTGTTTTTT. This gives the protein CAAQGMNTGELFF.

This clonotype has ten or more counts. V and J are TRBV11-2 and TRBJ2-1; 7 bases fit TRBD2. Per the germline V gene, CDR1 is SGHAT and CDR2 is FQNNGV. V gave up 7 bases and J gave up 4 bases; unmatched junction bases: 13. The CDR3 is 16 amino acids. This CDR3 reads CASTLGPELAYNEQFF. Written as DNA, the CDR3 is TGTGCCAGCACCTTGGGGCCGGAACTAGCGTACAATGAGCAGTTCTTC.

The table lists this clonotype with many counts. This chain connects TRBV20-1 to TRBJ1-1; possible D gene TRBD1, 6 bases. Looked up from germline, CDR1 is DFQATT and CDR2 is SNEGSKA (reference sequence). Between the trimmed V and J ends, which lost 6 bases and 7 bases, there was a span of 21 bases. The CDR3 loop spans 14 amino acids. The CDR3 DNA reads TGCAGTGCGACACCTACAGGGAGACTACATGAAGCTTTCTTT. It encodes CSATPTGRLHEAFF.

V and J are TRBV7-2 and TRBJ2-2, with 8 bases aligning to TRBD1. The length of the CDR3 is 16 residues. The germline V gene has CDR1 SGHTA and CDR2 FQGNSA. Unmatched junction bases numbered 12, after V lost 5 bases and J lost 7 bases. The CDR3 sequence is CASSGRRQGFIGELFF. In nucleotides, the CDR3 is TGTGCCAGCAGCGGCCGGCGACAGGGGTTCATCGGGGAGCTGTTTTTT.

Only a few counts were recorded for this clonotype. The chain couples TRBV7-9 to TRBJ1-2; no firm D call. The germline V gene has CDR1 SEHNR and CDR2 FQNEAQ (reference sequence). Deletions cut 2 bases from V and 7 bases from J, with 17 bases between. The CDR3 consists of 15 residues. The CDR3: CASSLRTDSRGGYTF. CDR3 DNA: TGTGCCAGCAGCTTAAGGACGGACTCTAGAGGTGGCTACACCTTC. Full variable domain (missing parts from reference TRBV7-9 and TRBJ1-2): DTGVSQNPRHKITKRGQNVTFRCDPISEHNRLYWYRQTLGQGPEFLTYFQNEAQLEKSRLLSDRFSAERPKGSFSTLEIQRTEQGDSAMYLCASSLRTDSRGGYTFGSGTRLTVV.

With regard to this clonotype: The likely explanation is a read error, given a far larger clone one base away. The CDR3 DNA follows: TGTGACAGCAGCTGGACAGGGGAGGGCGATGAGCAGTTCTTC. The encoded protein is CDSSWTGEGDEQFF. This sequence joins TRBV11-1 and TRBJ2-1, with 9 bases lining up with TRBD1. The germline CDR1 and CDR2 sequences are SGHAT and FQDESV (reference sequence). This CDR3 comprises 14 residues.

The chain links TRBV18 to TRBJ1-1, with D perhaps TRBD1 (6 bases). The V gene lost 4 bases and the J gene lost 3 bases, with 18 bases spanning the gap. The CDR3 is 16 residues long. Germline loops: CDR1 KGHSH, CDR2 LQKENI. The CDR3 DNA reads as TGTGCCAGCTCACTTACAGGGCGGGGGAGAGACACTGAAGCTTTCTTT. Residues: CASSLTGRGRDTEAFF. Looking up the rest from reference TRBV18 and TRBJ1-1 gives the full variable domain: NAGVMQNPRHLVRRRGQEARLRCSPMKGHSHVYWYRQLPEEGLKFMVYLQKENIIDESGMPKERFSAEFPKEGPSILRIQQVVRGDSAAYFCASSLTGRGRDTEAFFGQGTRLTVV.

The CDR3 here is CASSIRDRSSGNTIYF. In DNA form, the CDR3 reads TGTGCCAGCAGTATCAGGGACAGGAGCTCTGGAAACACCATATATTTT. This chain uses TRBV28 with TRBJ1-3, with TRBD1 matching over 8 bases. The CDR3 contains 16 residues. V dropped 5 bases and J dropped 0; count of bases not matched to a gene: 6. Germline loops: CDR1 MDHEN, CDR2 SYDVKM.

This clonotype has at least ten counts. This sequence joins TRBV4-1 and TRBJ1-6; tentative D call: TRBD1 (5 bases). Germline V CDR1 and CDR2: MGHRA, YSYEKL. CDR3 length: 16 residues. Trimming cost V 0 bases and J 4 bases, with 10 bases left between them. CDR3 residues: CASSQEDSTYNSPLHF. The CDR3 bases are TGCGCCAGCAGCCAAGAAGACAGTACTTATAATTCACCCCTCCACTTT.

The V and J genes are TRBV30 and TRBJ1-1; D is unclear. The CDR3 spans 13 residues. The germline V gene encodes CDR1 GTSNPN and CDR2 SVGIG (reference sequence). V gave up 2 bases and J gave up 5 bases, with 12 bases separating them. This CDR3 reads CAWSLPLLTEAFF. Written as DNA, the CDR3 is TGTGCCTGGAGTCTCCCTTTGTTGACTGAAGCTTTCTTT.

This clonotype showed up many times. This chain links TRBV20-1 with TRBJ1-5; D is uncertain. V lost 2 bases, J lost 5 bases, and 13 bases lay in between. From germline, CDR1 is DFQATT and CDR2 SNEGSKA (reference sequence). The CDR3 extends over 14 amino acids. CDR3 sequence (DNA): TGCAGTGCTAGACGGACCCGTCTGGATCAGCCCCAGCATTTT. It encodes CSARRTRLDQPQHF.

A word on this clonotype: This may come from a read error, since a much larger clone is one base off. CDR3 loop: CASGLTGPDTQYF. CDR3 in DNA: TGCGCCAGCGGCTTGACAGGGCCAGATACGCAGTATTTT. V gene TRBV5-1 combines with J gene TRBJ2-3, with 7 nucleotides matching TRBD1. CDR3 length: 13 amino acids. Germline CDR1 is SGHRS and CDR2 is YFSETQ.

This clonotype has a count of ten or more. The chain uses TRBV12-3 or TRBV12-4 and TRBJ2-5, with D possibly matching TRBD2 (5 bases). The CDR3 runs to 13 residues. V lost 4 bases to trimming and J lost 2 bases, with 8 bases between them. The chain's CDR3 is CASSWSGQETQYF. CDR3 bases: TGTGCCAGCAGTTGGTCGGGGCAAGAGACCCAGTACTTC.

A remark on this clonotype: Relative to the germline gene, one junction end is altered; a read error may explain this. The genes are TRBV11-2 and TRBJ2-1, with D possibly TRBD2 on 5 matching bases. The CDR3 is 15 residues long. Germline CDR1 is SGHAT and CDR2 is FQNNGV. CDR3 nucleotide sequence: TGTGCCAGCAGCACTTATACGGGCCCGAGGAGTGAGCGGCTCTTC. It translates to CASSTYTGPRSERLF.

This chain joins TRBV18 and TRBJ1-1; D not resolved. Looked up from germline, CDR1 is KGHSH and CDR2 is LQKENI. Trimming stripped 3 bases from V and 4 bases from J, with 12 bases between. The CDR3 totals 14 residues. CDR3 protein: CASSPTTFITEAFF. CDR3 in DNA: TGTGCCAGCTCACCTACGACATTTATCACTGAAGCTTTCTTT.

This clonotype was seen a handful of times. The rearrangement joins TRBV20-1 to TRBJ2-3; D is perhaps TRBD1 (6 bases). Deletions cut 6 bases from V and 0 bases from J, with 16 bases between. Germline lookup yields CDR1 DFQATT and CDR2 SNEGSKA (reference sequence). This CDR3 region has 15 residues. CDR3 protein: CSAIPNDRSTDTQYF. The CDR3 coding sequence is TGCAGTGCGATACCCAATGACAGGAGCACAGATACGCAGTATTTT.

There are many counts of this clonotype. The chain uses TRBV3-1 and TRBJ2-7; D remains ambiguous. Germline V CDR1 and CDR2: LGHDT, YNNKEL (reference sequence). This CDR3 has 14 residues. Trimming stripped 4 bases from V and 0 bases from J, with 10 bases between. For the CDR3, the DNA is TGTGCCAGCAGCCGGGCTGTGTCCTCCTACGAGCAGTACTTC. Its translation is CASSRAVSSYEQYF.

This clonotype was observed a few times. V usage is TRBV5-1 and J usage is TRBJ1-4; TRBD1 might be the D (6 bases). CDR1 and CDR2 from the germline V gene are SGHRS and YFSETQ. The CDR3 is 12 residues long. The V end was cut by 4 bases, the J end by 8 bases, with 9 bases between. CDR3 nucleotides: TGCGCCAGCAGCGCAGGGGCGGAAAAACTGTTTTTT. It yields the protein CASSAGAEKLFF.

This clonotype was detected ten times or more. V and J are TRBV7-9 and TRBJ1-1; D remains ambiguous. The CDR3 length is 14 residues. The ends were cut back, 1 base at V and 0 bases at J, with 6 bases in the middle. Germline V gives CDR1 SEHNR, CDR2 FQNEAQ (reference sequence). The CDR3 DNA reads as TGTGCCAGCAGCTTAGTGGCAGTGAACACTGAAGCTTTCTTT. This sequence encodes CASSLVAVNTEAFF.